This T cell receptor (beta chain) was profiled in a study of blood T cell repertoires in COVID-19. The assay was immunoSEQ multiplex PCR, and TCRdb's table has in-frame clones only and misses some. Of some 190,000 clones listed, approximately 80% were seen once; the top ten hold about 8.3%. V lost 7 bases, J lost 5 bases, and 11 bases stayed unmatched. The length of the CDR3 is 15 residues. Per the germline V gene, CDR1 is LNHDA and CDR2 is SQIVND (reference sequence). This clone turned up a few times. The sequencing input was peripheral blood. The V call is TRBV19, the J call TRBJ1-1; 9 bases line up with TRBD1. The sequence derives from a woman older than 75 with COVID-19, enrolled during active disease. The CDR3 here is CASISTGQGRTEAFF. CDR3 nucleotides: TGTGCCAGTATCTCCACCGGACAGGGGCGGACTGAAGCTTTCTTT. Filled out from reference TRBV19 and TRBJ1-1, the complete variable domain reads DGGITQSPKYLFRKEGQNVTLSCEQNLNHDAMYWYRQDPGQGLRLIYYSQIVNDFQKGDIAEGYSVSREKKESFPLTVTSAQKNPTAFYLCASISTGQGRTEAFFGQGTRLTVV.